The 12 T cell receptor beta chains presented below share a single source sample, sequenced in a study of CD8+ T cells in alopecia areata (dated by TCRdb to 2016 to 2018). Receptors were amplified or captured by the immunoSEQ multiplex PCR assay. RNA was extracted from all samples and reverse transcribed into cDNA as template for TCR sequencing. TCRdb provides this immuneACCESS table in a form limited to in-frame rearrangements. Some clones are lacking; in checked studies, under half of them reflect an unresolved V gene, and why the rest are absent is not known. The sample profile shows 150,000 to 200,000 clones; about three fifths of them were found once. The ten largest clones add up to 16% of the sample. The label giving this sample's treatment or condition can be read as: oral pan-JAK inhibitor, 5-10 mg twice daily. The sequenced sample was CD4+ T cells sorted from blood, obtained at roughly week 55, from a patient treated with tofacitinib. The receptor source for this set is a human donor with alopecia areata.

The genes are TRBV15 and TRBJ1-1, with D tentatively TRBD1 (5 bases). This CDR3 comprises 15 residues. Per germline, CDR1 LNHNV and CDR2 YYDKDF (reference sequence). V was pared by 6 bases and J by 3 bases, with 17 bases between. In DNA, the CDR3 is TGTGCCACCAGGTCCTTAATGGGGGTGGACACTGAAGCTTTCTTT. This gives the protein CATRSLMGVDTEAFF.

V is TRBV28 and J is TRBJ1-1, with D tentatively TRBD1 (6 bases). The germline V gene encodes CDR1 MDHEN and CDR2 SYDVKM. Trimming stripped 9 bases from V and 4 bases from J, with 21 bases between. The CDR3 is made up of 15 amino acids. For the CDR3, the DNA is TGTGCCAGTTCTTCGGCAGGGGTAGAGACCACTGAAGCTTTCTTT. Protein sequence: CASSSAGVETTEAFF.

This chain joins TRBV7-9 and TRBJ2-3; no reliable D call. The length of the CDR3 is 13 residues. V lost 3 bases and J 4 bases, leaving 8 bases between the germline ends. Germline V gene sequence: CDR1 SEHNR, CDR2 FQNEAQ (reference sequence). The DNA of the CDR3 is TGTGCCAGCAGCTTTTCGTGGGCAGATACGCAGTATTTT. This gives the protein CASSFSWADTQYF.

The J gene is TRBJ1-5, the V gene TRBV4-2; D is undetermined. Germline values: CDR1 LGHNA, CDR2 YNFKEQ. This CDR3 region has 13 residues. With 4 bases removed from V and 3 bases from J, the gap between germline ends came to 7 bases. The DNA for the CDR3 is TGTGCCAGCAGCCTCAACCTCAATCAGCCCCAGCATTTT. The encoded protein is CASSLNLNQPQHF.

This sequence joins TRBV4-1 and TRBJ1-2, with a possible D match to TRBD1 (5 bases). The CDR3 loop spans 14 amino acids. Germline-derived CDR1 and CDR2 are MGHRA and YSYEKL. V lost 1 base and J 4 bases, leaving 10 bases between the germline ends. CDR3 coding DNA: TGCGCCAGCAGCCAAGCATTCGGGGGCTATGGCTACACCTTC. It yields the protein CASSQAFGGYGYTF.

V gene TRBV30 combines with J gene TRBJ1-6; D possibly corresponds to TRBD1 (6 bases). CDR3 size: 13 residues. Looked up from germline, CDR1 is GTSNPN and CDR2 is SVGIG (reference sequence). The V and J ends lost 2 bases and 10 bases respectively, with 12 bases between them. CDR3 residues: CAWSSQGQSPLHF. The CDR3 bases are TGTGCCTGGAGTTCGCAGGGGCAATCACCCCTCCACTTT.

The genes are TRBV29-1 and TRBJ1-2; TRBD1 might be the D (6 bases). Trimming pared 6 bases from V and 8 bases from J, leaving 22 bases between. CDR1 is SQVTM, CDR2 ANQGSEA, per germline. The CDR3 covers 14 residues. The CDR3 sequence: CSVSTIQGVGGYTF. The CDR3 coding sequence is TGCAGCGTCTCAACCATACAGGGTGTTGGCGGCTACACCTTC.

This clone has more than one count but fewer than ten. The V and J genes are TRBV29-1 and TRBJ2-7, with 8 bases lining up with TRBD1. V shed 4 bases and J 1 base; nucleotides not matched to a gene: 6. Germline-derived CDR1 and CDR2 are SQVTM and ANQGSEA. This CDR3 is built from 14 residues. CDR3 sequence: CSVATGVLSYEQYF. CDR3 nucleotide sequence: TGCAGCGTTGCGACAGGGGTTTTGTCCTACGAGCAGTACTTC.

The chain uses TRBV2 and TRBJ1-2; 10 bases agree with TRBD1. Trimming took 6 bases from V and 3 from J; bases not matched to a gene: 4. In germline, CDR1 is SNHLY, CDR2 FYNNEI. This CDR3 comprises 14 residues. This chain's CDR3 is CASSIGQGDYGYTF. CDR3 nucleotides: TGTGCCAGCAGCATTGGACAGGGGGACTATGGCTACACCTTC.

This sequence joins TRBV30 and TRBJ2-7, with D possibly being TRBD1 or TRBD2 (5 bases each). Germline CDR1 is GTSNPN and CDR2 is SVGIG (reference sequence). The ends were cut back, 0 bases at V and 3 bases at J, with 9 bases in the middle. This CDR3 is built from 13 residues. CDR3 sequence: CAWSVGEIYEQYF. CDR3 nucleotide sequence: TGTGCCTGGAGTGTGGGGGAAATCTACGAGCAGTACTTC.

The chain uses TRBV7-3 and TRBJ2-1; TRBD2 aligns across 11 bases. V dropped 2 bases and J dropped 9; count of bases not matched to a gene: 12. Germline values: CDR1 SGHTA, CDR2 FQGTGA. The CDR3 spans 17 residues. The DNA for the CDR3 is TGTGCCAGCAGCTTAGGGACTAGCGGACGAGGTTACGCTGAGCAGTTCTTC. This sequence encodes CASSLGTSGRGYAEQFF.

This clone was seen more than once but under ten times. The chain combines TRBV7-9 with TRBJ2-7; no clear D. The CDR3 runs to 16 residues. Trimming took off 5 bases at V and 6 bases at J, with 23 bases between the two ends. Germline values: CDR1 SEHNR, CDR2 FQNEAQ (reference sequence). CDR3 coding DNA: TGTGCCAGCAGCCGGTCAGGTGGTCTGCTTCCTGGCGAGCAGTACTTC. This codes for CASSRSGGLLPGEQYF.